What follows are 24 T cell receptor beta chains derived from one specimen sequenced in a study of blood T cells in healthy people across ages. A sample-barcoded 5' primer and a J-beta primer mix were used in a second PCR of about 7 to 12 cycles. MiXCR, run by TCRdb on the 5' RACE reads, gives a single entry per CDR3 protein. The sample has some 1.4 million distinct CDR3 sequences, 40% to 50% seen once. The source material was blood. These receptors were collected from a woman younger than 30 in good health.

This clonotype was seen a few times. The chain recombines TRBV6-5 with TRBJ2-3; D is perhaps TRBD2 (6 bases). Germline V lookup: CDR1 MNHEY, CDR2 SVGAGI. V was pared by 5 bases and J by 4 bases, with 10 bases between. This CDR3 is 13 amino acids long. For the CDR3, the DNA is TGTGCCAGCAGTCGACTAGAAGCAGATACGCAGTATTTT. This sequence encodes CASSRLEADTQYF.

In its sample, this clonotype was seen a few times. V is TRBV6-1 and J is TRBJ2-7; TRBD1 matches at 7 bases. Trimming took 1 base from V and 3 from J; bases not matched to a gene: 9. CDR1 is MNHNS, CDR2 SASEGT, per germline. The CDR3 runs to 16 residues. CDR3: CASSEGPGQPLYEQYF. The CDR3 bases are TGTGCCAGCAGTGAAGGACCGGGACAGCCCCTCTACGAGCAGTACTTC.

The rearrangement links TRBV7-3 to TRBJ1-2, with a possible D match to TRBD1 (5 bases). Germline V gene data show CDR1 as SGHTA and CDR2 as FQGTGA. The CDR3 has 13 residues. Deletions cut 5 bases from V and 6 bases from J, with 13 bases between. This chain's CDR3 is CASSVDRHNGYTF. The DNA of the CDR3 is TGTGCCAGCAGCGTCGACAGACACAATGGCTACACCTTC. The full variable domain, in which reference TRBV7-3 and TRBJ1-2 provide the parts outside the CDR3, is GAGVSQTPSNKVTEKGKYVELRCDPISGHTALYWYRQSLGQGPEFLIYFQGTGAADDSGLPNDRFFAVRPEGSVSTLKIQRTERGDSAVYLCASSVDRHNGYTFGSGTRLTVV.

This clonotype was found a few times. This sequence joins TRBV5-1 and TRBJ2-5; D may be TRBD1 (6 bases). The V and J ends lost 5 bases and 4 bases respectively, with 9 bases between them. The length of the CDR3 is 12 residues. The germline V gene encodes CDR1 SGHRS and CDR2 YFSETQ. CDR3 protein: CASRIGGETQYF. The DNA for the CDR3 is TGCGCCAGCAGGATAGGGGGAGAGACCCAGTACTTC.

This clonotype was seen more than once but under ten times. The chain employs TRBV27 and TRBJ1-1; D gene uncertain. From germline, CDR1 is MNHEY and CDR2 SMNVEV (reference sequence). V lost 5 bases, J lost 3 bases, and 16 bases lay in between. CDR3 length: 15 amino acids. CDR3 coding DNA: TGTGCCAGCAGTCCCCGACAACTCGGGGACACTGAAGCTTTCTTT. As protein: CASSPRQLGDTEAFF.

This clonotype has at least ten counts. V usage is TRBV5-1 and J usage is TRBJ2-7; possibly TRBD2 for D (6 bases). This CDR3 region has 16 residues. Between the trimmed V and J ends, which lost 3 bases and 1 base, there was a span of 17 bases. Germline loops: CDR1 SGHRS, CDR2 YFSETQ. CDR3 amino acids: CASSSRLVNPSYEQYF. CDR3 DNA sequence: TGCGCCAGCAGCTCGCGACTAGTTAATCCGTCCTACGAGCAGTACTTC.

This clonotype was observed a handful of times. The V gene is TRBV27, the J gene TRBJ2-3; TRBD1 might be the D (6 bases). CDR3 length equals 16 residues. Per the germline V gene, CDR1 is MNHEY and CDR2 is SMNVEV (reference sequence). Trimming took off 5 bases at V and 1 base at J, with 16 bases between the two ends. CDR3 coding DNA: TGTGCCAGCAGTACCCAGGGGAGTGCGGGCACAGATACGCAGTATTTT. As protein: CASSTQGSAGTDTQYF.

This clonotype was recorded a few times. The chain couples TRBV7-9 to TRBJ2-5, with 9 positions matching TRBD2. The CDR3 has 15 amino acids. Germline V gene data show CDR1 as SEHNR and CDR2 as FQNEAQ (reference sequence). The J segment lost 1 base and the V segment lost 5 bases, leaving 5 bases of the junction unmatched. The CDR3 region is CASSRLAGLQETQYF. Written as DNA, the CDR3 is TGTGCCAGCAGCCGGCTAGCGGGACTCCAAGAGACCCAGTACTTC.

The rearrangement uses TRBV7-3 and TRBJ2-6; the match to TRBD2 covers 8 bases. The germline V gene has CDR1 SGHTA and CDR2 FQGTGA. The CDR3 sequence is 17 residues long. V lost 2 bases, J lost 0 bases, and 3 bases stayed unmatched. CDR3 sequence reads: CASSLAGGRSGANVLTF. The DNA for the CDR3 is TGTGCCAGCAGCTTAGCGGGGGGTCGCTCTGGGGCCAACGTCCTGACTTTC.

This clonotype was counted a few times. The rearrangement uses TRBV20-1 and TRBJ2-1, with a possible D match to TRBD2 (5 bases). V was clipped by 3 bases and J by 4 bases, with 10 bases between them. Germline V lookup: CDR1 DFQATT, CDR2 SNEGSKA (reference sequence). The CDR3 consists of 13 residues. Here the CDR3 reads CSASFSAYNEQFF. In nucleotides, the CDR3 is TGCAGTGCTAGCTTTAGCGCGTACAATGAGCAGTTCTTC.

The table lists this clonotype with a few counts. V usage is TRBV6-5 and J usage is TRBJ2-7; D might be TRBD2 (5 bases). Trimming cost V 4 bases and J 3 bases, with 10 bases left between them. This CDR3 has 13 amino acids. Germline CDR1 and CDR2: MNHEY and SVGAGI. The CDR3 sequence: CASSSRAYYEQYF. The CDR3 DNA reads as TGTGCCAGCAGTTCGAGGGCGTACTACGAGCAGTACTTC.

This clonotype turned up a few times. The chain couples TRBV10-2 to TRBJ2-7; D remains ambiguous. Germline CDR1 reads WSHSY; CDR2 reads SAAADI. V shed 4 bases and J shed 2 bases, with 9 bases lying between them. The length of the CDR3 is 13 residues. CDR3 nucleotides: TGCGCCAGCAGTGTTGCGAATACCTACGAGCAGTACTTC. Residues: CASSVANTYEQYF.

The chain couples TRBV5-6 to TRBJ1-4, with 7 bases that match TRBD1. The CDR3 loop spans 18 amino acids. V lost 1 base, J lost 0 bases, and 9 bases stayed unmatched. Germline V gives CDR1 SGHDT, CDR2 YYEEEE. This chain's CDR3 is CASSLFDRVFATNEKLFF. The DNA of the CDR3 is TGTGCCAGCAGCTTGTTTGACAGGGTTTTTGCAACTAATGAAAAACTGTTTTTT.

V usage is TRBV7-9 and J usage is TRBJ2-3, with a weak D call TRBD1 (6 bases). This CDR3 region has 13 residues. The V end lost 5 bases, the J end lost 10 bases, and 16 bases lay between the germline ends. CDR1 SEHNR and CDR2 FQNEAQ come from the germline V gene (reference sequence). The CDR3 nucleotides read TGTGCCAGCAGCGTCCGGGACACAGAATCGCAGTATTTT. Translating gives CASSVRDTESQYF. Using reference TRBV7-9 and TRBJ2-3 for the parts outside the CDR3, the full variable domain is DTGVSQNPRHKITKRGQNVTFRCDPISEHNRLYWYRQTLGQGPEFLTYFQNEAQLEKSRLLSDRFSAERPKGSFSTLEIQRTEQGDSAMYLCASSVRDTESQYFGPGTRLTVL.

This clonotype has only one observation. The chain couples TRBV12-3 or TRBV12-4 to TRBJ2-7; 9 positions match TRBD2. The better agreement between TRBJ2-5 and the DNA end casts doubt on the J call. The CDR3 extends over 15 amino acids. The CDR3 nucleotides are TGTGCCAGCAGTTTAGCGCTGGGACTAGCCGAGACCCAGTACTTC. Amino acids: CASSLALGLAETQYF.

The chain uses TRBV6-2 or TRBV6-3 and TRBJ2-7, with D tentatively TRBD2 (6 bases). The V gene lost 7 bases and the J gene lost 3 bases, with 13 bases spanning the gap. The germline V gene encodes CDR1 MNHEY and CDR2 SVGEGT. This CDR3 is built from 13 residues. Here the CDR3 DNA reads TGTGCCAGCAATGGAGGGCTTGGCTACGAGCAGTACTTC. It is translated as CASNGGLGYEQYF.

The chain carries TRBV6-6 and TRBJ2-2, with D tentatively TRBD2 (5 bases). Germline lookup yields CDR1 MNHNY and CDR2 SVGAGI (reference sequence). The CDR3 length is 16 residues. Trimming shortened V by 0 bases and J by 7 bases, and 15 bases separated the two germline ends. CDR3 DNA sequence: TGTGCCAGCAGTTACTCGACACTAGATTATGGCGGGGAGCTGTTTTTT. Translated, it gives CASSYSTLDYGGELFF.

The chain employs TRBV2 and TRBJ2-1; 8 bases map to TRBD2. CDR3 length: 15 residues. The V gene end was trimmed by 1 base and the J gene end by 8 bases; junction bases not matched to a gene: 7. Germline-derived CDR1 and CDR2 are SNHLY and FYNNEI. The CDR3 nucleotides read TGTGCCAGCAGTGAAGAAGGGACTAGGTTGTATGAGCAGTTCTTC. It yields the protein CASSEEGTRLYEQFF.

This clonotype came up once. The gene calls are TRBV2 and TRBJ1-5; D remains unclear. Germline-derived CDR1 and CDR2 are SNHLY and FYNNEI. This CDR3 region has 17 residues. The germline V and J ends were trimmed by 5 bases and 0 bases, with 17 bases remaining between them. The CDR3 loop reads CASSPLPAGDSNQPQHF. The CDR3 DNA reads as TGTGCCAGCAGTCCCTTGCCGGCCGGGGATAGCAATCAGCCCCAGCATTTT.

The table lists this clonotype with a count of one. V and J are TRBV28 and TRBJ2-3, with D uncertain. The CDR3 covers 17 residues. The V and J ends lost 6 bases and 1 base respectively, with 20 bases between them. Germline V gene data show CDR1 as MDHEN and CDR2 as SYDVKM. The CDR3 sequence: CASSPGVDPRGTDTQYF. Here the CDR3 DNA reads TGTGCCAGCAGCCCCGGAGTAGACCCTAGAGGCACAGATACGCAGTATTTT.

Remarks on this clonotype: Germline and junction disagree at one end, which may indicate a read error. The gene calls are TRBV5-1 and TRBJ2-1; tentatively, D is TRBD1 or TRBD2 (5 bases each). Germline V lookup: CDR1 SGHRS, CDR2 YFSETQ. The CDR3 spans 16 residues. The CDR3 DNA is TGCACCAGCAGCTTGGGGCTGGGAGTCCCCTACAATGAGCAGTTCTTC. It specifies CTSSLGLGVPYNEQFF. Full variable domain (missing parts from reference TRBV5-1 and TRBJ2-1): KAGVTQTPRYLIKTRGQQVTLSCSPISGHRSVSWYQQTPGQGLQFLFEYFSETQRNKGNFPGRFSGRQFSNSRSEMNVSTLELGDSALYLCTSSLGLGVPYNEQFFGPGTRLTVL.

The chain carries TRBV20-1 and TRBJ2-4, with D perhaps matching TRBD2 (5 bases). The CDR3 has 15 residues. The germline V gene has CDR1 DFQATT and CDR2 SNEGSKA (reference sequence). Trimming took 5 bases from V and 13 from J, leaving 27 bases between them. In DNA form, the CDR3 reads TGCAGTGCTCAAAACGCGGGCTCTACCTCAAATGAGCAGTACTTC. It specifies CSAQNAGSTSNEQYF.

The chain carries TRBV6-2 or TRBV6-3 and TRBJ1-4; D unresolved. Trimming took 2 bases from V and 0 from J, leaving 10 bases between them. The CDR3 totals 16 residues. Germline V lookup: CDR1 MNHEY, CDR2 SVGEGT. CDR3 nucleotide sequence: TGTGCCAGCAGTTACCCTCGTGGGACAACTAATGAAAAACTGTTTTTT. Its protein product is CASSYPRGTTNEKLFF.

This clonotype was counted only a few times. The rearrangement links TRBV3-1 to TRBJ2-1, with TRBD2 as a possible D gene (5 bases). V was pared by 4 bases and J by 14 bases, with 15 bases between. The CDR3 extends over 12 amino acids. Germline loops: CDR1 LGHDT, CDR2 YNNKEL (reference sequence). The CDR3 protein is CASSRGIEREFF. CDR3 bases: TGTGCCAGCAGCCGAGGGATAGAGAGAGAGTTCTTC.